Each of the 10 T cell receptor beta chains below was sequenced from the same sample in a study of cytomegalovirus exposure and HLA in healthy donors (TCRdb year 2017). Library method: the immunoSEQ multiplex PCR assay. For the multiplex PCR, a mixture combining 60 forward primers for TCR Vbeta segments and 13 reverse primers for TCR Jbeta segments was used. TCRdb provides this immuneACCESS table in a form limited to in-frame rearrangements. Some clones are lacking; in checked studies, under half of them reflect an unresolved V gene, and why the rest are absent is not known. Across this sample there are 150,000 to 200,000 clones, with 82% seen only once. The ten top clones hold around 1.7% of the sample. Sequenced sample: PBMCs. Receptor source: a woman aged 18-29 years in good health and CMV-seronegative.

DNA of the CDR3: TGTGCCAGTAGATTGACAGGGACTAACTATGGCTACACCTTC. Protein product: CASRLTGTNYGYTF. The chain joins TRBV19 to TRBJ1-2; the match to TRBD1 covers 7 bases. V was pared by 6 bases and J by 0 bases, with 4 bases of the junction left unmatched. The CDR3 sequence is 14 residues long. The germline gives CDR1 LNHDA, CDR2 SQIVND (reference sequence).

The CDR3 DNA reads TGCGCCAGCAGCCAAGAGCAGGGGGCGAGGGCCAATGAGCAGTTCTTC. Translation gives CASSQEQGARANEQFF. V gene TRBV4-1 combines with J gene TRBJ2-1; 8 bases are a match to TRBD1. The germline V gene encodes CDR1 MGHRA and CDR2 YSYEKL. V was pared by 0 bases and J by 6 bases, with 7 bases of the junction left unmatched. The CDR3 runs to 16 residues.

This chain uses TRBV4-3 with TRBJ2-6; 8 bases fit TRBD1. This CDR3 spans 16 amino acids. V was pared by 1 base and J by 4 bases, with 3 bases of the junction left unmatched. The germline CDR1 and CDR2 sequences are LGHNA and YSLEER. The CDR3 spells CASSQGTGTGANVLTF. The CDR3 DNA reads TGCGCCAGCAGCCAAGGGACAGGGACCGGGGCCAACGTCCTGACTTTC.

The chain uses TRBV18 and TRBJ2-1, with D possibly TRBD2 on 6 matching bases. Germline V gene sequence: CDR1 KGHSH, CDR2 LQKENI. The CDR3 has 18 residues. Trimming took off 2 bases at V and 1 base at J, with 18 bases between the two ends. DNA of the CDR3: TGTGCCAGCTCACCAATAGCGGTCGTGGCAGCTTCCTACAATGAGCAGTTCTTC. Translating gives CASSPIAVVAASYNEQFF.

This clone was seen just once. The V gene is TRBV19, the J gene TRBJ2-3; TRBD2 matches 12 bases. Germline assignment: CDR1 LNHDA and CDR2 SQIVND (reference sequence). Trimming took 7 bases from V and 3 from J; bases not matched to a gene: 5. This CDR3 is 15 amino acids long. For the CDR3, the DNA is TGTGCCAGTAAGACTAGCGGGAGTGTGACAGATACGCAGTATTTT. Protein sequence: CASKTSGSVTDTQYF. Complete variable domain (other parts from reference TRBV19 and TRBJ2-3): DGGITQSPKYLFRKEGQNVTLSCEQNLNHDAMYWYRQDPGQGLRLIYYSQIVNDFQKGDIAEGYSVSREKKESFPLTVTSAQKNPTAFYLCASKTSGSVTDTQYFGPGTRLTVL.

V is TRBV28 and J is TRBJ2-3; a weak D match, TRBD2 (6 bases). Germline CDR1 is MDHEN and CDR2 is SYDVKM. This CDR3 contains 15 residues. V dropped 2 bases and J dropped 8 bases, with 17 bases sitting between them. The CDR3 DNA sequence: TGTGCCAGCAGTTTACGAACAGGAGGAGCGGGTACGCAGTATTTT. Protein: CASSLRTGGAGTQYF.

The rearrangement uses TRBV4-3 and TRBJ2-2; 7 bases are shared with TRBD2. V gave up 0 bases and J gave up 3 bases; unmatched junction bases: 4. The length of the CDR3 is 16 residues. Germline V gene data show CDR1 as LGHNA and CDR2 as YSLEER. CDR3 sequence (DNA): TGCGCCAGCAGCCAAGATCAGCGGGGTGACACCGGGGAGCTGTTTTTT. This translates into CASSQDQRGDTGELFF.

The sample holds a few counts of this clone. The rearrangement joins TRBV2 to TRBJ1-1, with 7 bases identical to TRBD1. Looked up from germline, CDR1 is SNHLY and CDR2 is FYNNEI. CDR3 length: 14 amino acids. V lost 4 bases to trimming and J lost 9 bases; unmatched junction nucleotides: 11. CDR3 sequence reads: CASSAQGGRSQAFF. In nucleotides, the CDR3 is TGTGCCAGCAGTGCGCAGGGGGGCCGGTCTCAAGCTTTCTTT.

The chain couples TRBV4-3 to TRBJ2-1; 8 positions match TRBD2. Germline CDR1 LGHNA, CDR2 YSLEER. This CDR3 comprises 17 residues. Trimming removed 0 bases from V and 4 bases from J; junction bases left unmatched: 8. CDR3 coding DNA: TGCGCCAGCAGCCAAGAGCCACCGGGACTAGGGTACAATGAGCAGTTCTTC. This codes for CASSQEPPGLGYNEQFF.

The chain uses TRBV11-3 and TRBJ1-3; TRBD1 matches 7 bases. The CDR3 loop spans 15 amino acids. CDR1 and CDR2 from the germline V gene are SGHNT and YENEEA. The J segment lost 0 bases and the V segment lost 5 bases, leaving 4 bases of the junction unmatched. The CDR3 nucleotides read TGTGCCAGCAGCCGACAGGGAACCTCTGGAAACACCATATATTTT. Translated: CASSRQGTSGNTIYF.